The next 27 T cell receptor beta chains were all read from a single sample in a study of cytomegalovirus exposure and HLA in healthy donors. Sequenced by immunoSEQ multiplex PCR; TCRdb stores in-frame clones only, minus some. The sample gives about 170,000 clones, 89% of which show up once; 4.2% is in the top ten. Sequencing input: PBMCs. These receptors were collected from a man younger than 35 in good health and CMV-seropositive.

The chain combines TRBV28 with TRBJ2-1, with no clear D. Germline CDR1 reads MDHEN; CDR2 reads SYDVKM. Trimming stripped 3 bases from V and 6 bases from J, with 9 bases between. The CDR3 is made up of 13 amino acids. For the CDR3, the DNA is TGTGCCAGCAGTTTGCAACAGTTCAATGAGCAGTTCTTC. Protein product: CASSLQQFNEQFF.

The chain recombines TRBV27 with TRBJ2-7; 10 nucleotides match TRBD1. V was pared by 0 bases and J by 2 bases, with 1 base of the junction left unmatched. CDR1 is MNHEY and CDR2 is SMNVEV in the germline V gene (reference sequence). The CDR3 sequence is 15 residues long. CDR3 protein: CASSLSGQGTYEQYF. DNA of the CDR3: TGTGCCAGCAGTTTATCGGGACAGGGGACCTACGAGCAGTACTTC.

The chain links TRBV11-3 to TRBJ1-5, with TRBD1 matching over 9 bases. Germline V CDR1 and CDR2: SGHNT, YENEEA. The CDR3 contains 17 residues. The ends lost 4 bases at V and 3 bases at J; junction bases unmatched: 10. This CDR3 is CASSSQGTGFYNQPQHF. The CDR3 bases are TGTGCCAGCAGCTCGCAAGGGACAGGGTTTTACAATCAGCCCCAGCATTTT.

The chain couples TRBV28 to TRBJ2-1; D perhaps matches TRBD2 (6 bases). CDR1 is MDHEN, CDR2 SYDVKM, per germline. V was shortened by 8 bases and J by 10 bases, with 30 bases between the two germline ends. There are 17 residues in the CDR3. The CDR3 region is CASAPVGYGSSLWEQFF. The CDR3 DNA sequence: TGTGCCAGCGCCCCAGTGGGCTACGGGAGCTCCCTGTGGGAGCAGTTCTTC.

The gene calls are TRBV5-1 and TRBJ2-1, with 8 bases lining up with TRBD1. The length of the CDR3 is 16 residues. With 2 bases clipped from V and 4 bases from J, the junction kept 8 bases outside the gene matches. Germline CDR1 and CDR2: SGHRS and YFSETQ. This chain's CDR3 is CASSFTRTGPYNEQFF. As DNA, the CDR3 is TGCGCCAGCAGCTTTACCCGGACAGGGCCATACAATGAGCAGTTCTTC.

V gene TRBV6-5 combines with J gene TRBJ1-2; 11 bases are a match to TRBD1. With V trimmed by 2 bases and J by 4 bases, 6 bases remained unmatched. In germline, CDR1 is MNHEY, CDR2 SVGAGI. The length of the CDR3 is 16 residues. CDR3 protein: CASSYVRTGGGYGYTF. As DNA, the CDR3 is TGTGCCAGCAGTTACGTACGGACAGGGGGCGGCTATGGCTACACCTTC.

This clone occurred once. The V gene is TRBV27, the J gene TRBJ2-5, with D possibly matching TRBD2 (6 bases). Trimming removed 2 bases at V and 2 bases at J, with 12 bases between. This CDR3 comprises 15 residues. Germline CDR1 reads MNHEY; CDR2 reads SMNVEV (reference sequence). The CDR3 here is CASSLRYSGQETQYF. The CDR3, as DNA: TGTGCCAGCAGTTTAAGGTATAGCGGACAAGAGACCCAGTACTTC.

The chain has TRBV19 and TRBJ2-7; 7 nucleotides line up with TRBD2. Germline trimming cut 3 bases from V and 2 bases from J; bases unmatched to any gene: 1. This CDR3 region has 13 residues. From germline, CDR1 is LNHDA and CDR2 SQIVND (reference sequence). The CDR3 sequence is CASSIGLAYEQYF. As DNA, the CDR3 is TGTGCCAGTAGTATCGGACTAGCCTACGAGCAGTACTTC. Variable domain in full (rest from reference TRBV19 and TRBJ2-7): DGGITQSPKYLFRKEGQNVTLSCEQNLNHDAMYWYRQDPGQGLRLIYYSQIVNDFQKGDIAEGYSVSREKKESFPLTVTSAQKNPTAFYLCASSIGLAYEQYFGPGTRLTVT.

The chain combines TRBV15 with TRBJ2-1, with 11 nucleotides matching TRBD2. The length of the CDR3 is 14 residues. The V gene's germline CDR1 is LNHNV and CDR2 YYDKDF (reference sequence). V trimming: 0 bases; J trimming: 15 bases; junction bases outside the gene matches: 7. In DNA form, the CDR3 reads TGTGCCACCAGCAGAGATATTAGCGGGAGGGCCTCGTTCTTC. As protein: CATSRDISGRASFF.

CDR3 region: CASSLGQAKIEQFF. DNA of the CDR3: TGTGCCAGCAGCTTGGGACAGGCTAAGATCGAGCAGTTCTTC. The chain uses TRBV5-8 and TRBJ2-1, with D possibly being TRBD1 (6 bases). Deletions cut 0 bases from V and 10 bases from J, with 14 bases between. The CDR3 contains 14 residues. CDR1 SGHTS and CDR2 YDEGEE come from the germline V gene.

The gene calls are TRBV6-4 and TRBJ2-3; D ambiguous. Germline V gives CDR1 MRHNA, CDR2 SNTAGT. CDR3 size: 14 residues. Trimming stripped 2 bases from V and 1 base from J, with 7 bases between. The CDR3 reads CASSDGVGTDTQYF. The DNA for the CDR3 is TGTGCCAGCAGTGACGGAGTGGGCACAGATACGCAGTATTTT.

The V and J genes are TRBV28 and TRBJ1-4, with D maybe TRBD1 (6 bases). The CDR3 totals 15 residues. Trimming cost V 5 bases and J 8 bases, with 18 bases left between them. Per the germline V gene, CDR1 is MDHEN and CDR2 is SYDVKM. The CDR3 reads CASSGLGGQREKLFF. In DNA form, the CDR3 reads TGTGCCAGCAGTGGCTTGGGGGGGCAGAGGGAAAAACTGTTTTTT.

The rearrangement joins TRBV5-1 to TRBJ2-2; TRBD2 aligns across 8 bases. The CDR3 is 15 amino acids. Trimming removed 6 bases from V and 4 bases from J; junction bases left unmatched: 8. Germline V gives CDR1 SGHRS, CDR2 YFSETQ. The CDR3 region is CASTDSGMITGELFF. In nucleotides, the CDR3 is TGCGCCAGCACCGATAGCGGGATGATCACCGGGGAGCTGTTTTTT.

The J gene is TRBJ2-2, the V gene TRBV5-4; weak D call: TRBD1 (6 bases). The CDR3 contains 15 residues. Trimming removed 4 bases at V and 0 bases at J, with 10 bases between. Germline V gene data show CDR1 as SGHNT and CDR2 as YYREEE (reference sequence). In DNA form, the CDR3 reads TGTGCCAGCAGCCCGGGACAATCGAACACCGGGGAGCTGTTTTTT. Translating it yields CASSPGQSNTGELFF.

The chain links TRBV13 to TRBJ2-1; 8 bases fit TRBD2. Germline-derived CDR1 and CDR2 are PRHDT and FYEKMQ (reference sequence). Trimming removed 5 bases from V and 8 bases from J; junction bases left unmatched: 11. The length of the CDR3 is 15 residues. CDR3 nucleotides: TGTGCCAGCAGCCCAACCGGGACTAGAAACCATGAGCAGTTCTTC. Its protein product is CASSPTGTRNHEQFF.

DNA for the CDR3: TGTGCCACCTACCTTCCTGGACCTTTTCTCCGGGGTTACGAGCAGTACTTC. Its protein product is CATYLPGPFLRGYEQYF. The gene calls are TRBV28 and TRBJ2-7; a possible D gene is TRBD2 (5 bases). V was clipped by 10 bases and J by 4 bases, with 29 bases between them. The CDR3 spans 17 residues. CDR1 MDHEN and CDR2 SYDVKM come from the germline V gene.

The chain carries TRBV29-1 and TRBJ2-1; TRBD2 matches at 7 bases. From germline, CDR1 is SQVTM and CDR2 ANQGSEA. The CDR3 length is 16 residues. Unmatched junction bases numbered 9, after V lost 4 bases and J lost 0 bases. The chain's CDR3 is CSVGGGRRGSYNEQFF. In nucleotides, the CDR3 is TGCAGCGTTGGGGGGGGTCGGCGTGGCTCCTACAATGAGCAGTTCTTC.

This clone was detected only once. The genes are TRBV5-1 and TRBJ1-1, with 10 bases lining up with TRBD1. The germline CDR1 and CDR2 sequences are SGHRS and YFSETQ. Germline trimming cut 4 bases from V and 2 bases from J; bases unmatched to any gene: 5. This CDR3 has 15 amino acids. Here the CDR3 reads CASSRGTGDNTEAFF. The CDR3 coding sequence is TGCGCCAGCAGCAGGGGGACAGGGGACAACACTGAAGCTTTCTTT.

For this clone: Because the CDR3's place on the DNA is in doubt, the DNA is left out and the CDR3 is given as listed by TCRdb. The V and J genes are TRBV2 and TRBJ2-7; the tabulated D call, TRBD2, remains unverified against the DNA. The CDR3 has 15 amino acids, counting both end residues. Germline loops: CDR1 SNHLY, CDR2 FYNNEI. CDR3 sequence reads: CASSTSAERSYEQYF.

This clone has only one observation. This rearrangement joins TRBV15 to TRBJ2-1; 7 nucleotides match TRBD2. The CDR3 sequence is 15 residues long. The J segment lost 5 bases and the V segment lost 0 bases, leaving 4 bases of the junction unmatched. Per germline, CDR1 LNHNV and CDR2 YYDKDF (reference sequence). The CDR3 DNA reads TGTGCCACCAGCAGAGATAGACTAGCCGACAATGAGCAGTTCTTC. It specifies CATSRDRLADNEQFF.

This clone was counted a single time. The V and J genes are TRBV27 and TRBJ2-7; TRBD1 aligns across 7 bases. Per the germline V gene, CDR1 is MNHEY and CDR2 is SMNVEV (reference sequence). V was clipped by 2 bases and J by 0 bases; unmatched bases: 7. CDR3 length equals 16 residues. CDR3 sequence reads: CASSLQPGGYSYEQYF. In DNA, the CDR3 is TGTGCCAGCAGTTTACAACCAGGGGGTTACTCCTACGAGCAGTACTTC.

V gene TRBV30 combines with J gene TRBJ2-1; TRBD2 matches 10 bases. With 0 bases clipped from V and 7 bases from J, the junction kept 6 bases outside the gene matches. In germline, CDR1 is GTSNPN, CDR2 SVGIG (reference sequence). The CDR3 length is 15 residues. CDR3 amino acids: CAWSVAGLAINEQFF. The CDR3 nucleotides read TGTGCCTGGAGTGTAGCGGGACTAGCGATTAATGAGCAGTTCTTC.

CDR3 loop: CASSSLRGPNTEAFF. The CDR3 nucleotides are TGTGCCAGCAGCTCACTCAGGGGGCCTAACACTGAAGCTTTCTTT. The chain has TRBV11-2 and TRBJ1-1, with 8 bases aligning to TRBD1. The germline V gene encodes CDR1 SGHAT and CDR2 FQNNGV. V trimming: 4 bases; J trimming: 2 bases; junction bases outside the gene matches: 6. The CDR3 runs to 15 residues.

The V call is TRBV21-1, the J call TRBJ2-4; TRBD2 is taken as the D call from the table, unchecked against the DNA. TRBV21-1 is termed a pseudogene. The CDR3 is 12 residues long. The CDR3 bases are TGTGCCAGCAGCAATCCGGGAGACATTCAGTACTTC. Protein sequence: CASSNPGDIQYF.

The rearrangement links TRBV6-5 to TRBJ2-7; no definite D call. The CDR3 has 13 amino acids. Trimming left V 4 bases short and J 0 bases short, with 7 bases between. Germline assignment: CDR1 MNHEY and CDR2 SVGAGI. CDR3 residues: CASSSFSSYEQYF. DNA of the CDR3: TGTGCCAGCAGTTCCTTTAGCTCCTACGAGCAGTACTTC.

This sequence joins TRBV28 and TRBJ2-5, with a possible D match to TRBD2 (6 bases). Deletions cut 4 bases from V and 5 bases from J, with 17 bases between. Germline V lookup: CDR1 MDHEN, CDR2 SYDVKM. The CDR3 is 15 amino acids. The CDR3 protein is CASSSEGLGFETQYF. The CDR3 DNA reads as TGTGCCAGCAGTTCCGAGGGACTGGGGTTTGAGACCCAGTACTTC.

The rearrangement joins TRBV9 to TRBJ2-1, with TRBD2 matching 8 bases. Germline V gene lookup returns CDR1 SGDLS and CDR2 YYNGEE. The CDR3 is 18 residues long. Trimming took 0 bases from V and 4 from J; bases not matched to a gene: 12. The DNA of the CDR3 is TGTGCCAGCAGCGTAGGCGTCGCGGGAGGATTCATATACAATGAGCAGTTCTTC. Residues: CASSVGVAGGFIYNEQFF.